This TCR beta chain was sequenced in a study of blood T cell repertoires in COVID-19. Study details: Acute and convalescent COVID-19 samples came from the United States, Italy and Spain. PBMCs, B-cell-depleted T cells, or T cells were the source of the cDNA or gDNA that made up the material.

CDR1 SEHNR and CDR2 FQNEAQ come from the germline V gene (reference sequence). V lost 0 bases and J lost 1, with 9 bases in between. CDR3 size: 15 residues. Seattle researchers signed up patients amid active infection and tracked them longitudinally. How the authors handled the data: Amplification of reference gene primers provided the estimated nucleated cell counts. Only in-frame clones appear in the TCRdb table, and some are missing; sequencing was by immunoSEQ multiplex PCR. V, J and clone size derive from that table, while D and trimming were established from the DNA sequence. The sample holds 380,000 or so clones, 70% to 90% seen once.

This clonotype was obtained from a woman aged 60-75 years with COVID-19, enrolled during active disease. The sequenced sample was peripheral blood. The rearrangement links TRBV7-9 to TRBJ2-5; tentative D call: TRBD1 (6 bases). The CDR3 region has the DNA TGTGCCAGCAGCTTAGCCCAGGGGCTCCAAGAGACCCAGTACTTC. As protein: CASSLAQGLQETQYF. The full variable domain, completed using reference TRBV7-9 and TRBJ2-5, is DTGVSQNPRHKITKRGQNVTFRCDPISEHNRLYWYRQTLGQGPEFLTYFQNEAQLEKSRLLSDRFSAERPKGSFSTLEIQRTEQGDSAMYLCASSLAQGLQETQYFGPGTRLLVL.